This TCR beta chain was recovered during a study of cytomegalovirus exposure and HLA in healthy donors. The CDR3 covers 13 residues. From germline, CDR1 is GTSNPN and CDR2 SVGIG (reference sequence). V was cut by 4 bases and J by 3 bases, with 10 bases left in between. General observations from the study: The listing of roughly 160 TCR beta chains classed them as cytomegalovirus-associated. The classifier was said to identify cytomegalovirus status with high specificity and sensitivity. A few chains tied to CMV proved CMV antigen-specific in vitro.

The assay was immunoSEQ multiplex PCR, and TCRdb's table has in-frame clones only and misses some. Of roughly 60,000 clones detected, 96% appear once; the ten largest clones hold around 0.9%. Regarding this clone: What it recognizes is unknown.

The chain uses TRBV30 and TRBJ1-3; D perhaps matches TRBD1 (6 bases). The sequence was obtained from a man aged 18 to 30 in good health and CMV-seronegative. Sequenced input: PBMCs. DNA of the CDR3: TGTGCCTGGACAGGGGCTGGTGGAAACACCATATATTTT. It encodes CAWTGAGGNTIYF.